The 24 T cell receptor beta chains in this list originate from one sample, sequenced in a study of T cell responses to AZD1222 COVID-19 vaccine. Generated by immunoSEQ multiplex PCR, the TCRdb table keeps only in-frame clones and is missing some. The profile shows roughly 150,000 clones, about 90% of them singletons. The sequences come from peripheral blood, collected 28 days after the second AZD1222 dose. Receptor source: an adult who received the AZD1222 COVID-19 vaccine.

The CDR3 reads CASSLLGRGYTF. DNA for the CDR3: TGTGCCAGCAGTTTGTTAGGGAGGGGCTACACCTTC. The chain carries TRBV28 and TRBJ1-2; no reliable D call. The CDR3 consists of 12 residues. Germline V gene lookup returns CDR1 MDHEN and CDR2 SYDVKM. Trimming stripped 3 bases from V and 8 bases from J, with 10 bases between.

This rearrangement joins TRBV6-4 to TRBJ2-7, with 10 bases that match TRBD2. Germline V gives CDR1 MRHNA, CDR2 SNTAGT. V was clipped by 2 bases and J by 4 bases; unmatched bases: 5. This CDR3 has 15 residues. The CDR3 sequence is CASSDGAGGFYEQYF. For the CDR3, the DNA is TGTGCCAGCAGTGACGGAGCGGGAGGGTTTTACGAGCAGTACTTC.

V and J are TRBV7-9 and TRBJ2-1; unclear D gene. V was shortened by 6 bases and J by 7 bases, with 19 bases between the two germline ends. The CDR3 is 15 amino acids. Looked up from germline, CDR1 is SEHNR and CDR2 is FQNEAQ (reference sequence). The CDR3 sequence: CASRVSWTNLNEQFF. CDR3 sequence (DNA): TGTGCCAGCAGAGTTTCTTGGACCAACCTAAATGAGCAGTTCTTC.

V and J are TRBV12-3 or TRBV12-4 and TRBJ2-7; 7 bases are a match to TRBD1. The CDR3 is 13 residues long. V was pared by 6 bases and J by 0 bases, with 2 bases of the junction left unmatched. In DNA, the CDR3 is TGTGCCAGCAGCTGGGACAGCTCCTACGAGCAGTACTTC. Protein sequence: CASSWDSSYEQYF.

The CDR3 region is CASSLRPEGLYGYTF. The CDR3 DNA reads TGTGCCAGCAGTTTACGTCCAGAGGGGCTCTATGGCTACACCTTC. The rearrangement links TRBV27 to TRBJ1-2, with TRBD1 as a possible D gene (5 bases). V was shortened by 2 bases and J by 4 bases, with 14 bases between the two germline ends. The CDR3 extends over 15 amino acids. Germline assignment: CDR1 MNHEY and CDR2 SMNVEV (reference sequence).

V is TRBV7-3 and J is TRBJ1-2; TRBD1 matches 8 bases. The CDR3 totals 13 residues. CDR1 is SGHTA and CDR2 is FQGTGA in the germline V gene. The V gene end was trimmed by 2 bases and the J gene end by 4 bases; junction bases not matched to a gene: 0. The CDR3 spells CASSLDRGYGYTF. The CDR3 DNA reads TGTGCCAGCAGCTTAGACAGGGGCTATGGCTACACCTTC. The variable domain in full, with the rest retrieved from reference TRBV7-3 and TRBJ1-2, is GAGVSQTPSNKVTEKGKYVELRCDPISGHTALYWYRQSLGQGPEFLIYFQGTGAADDSGLPNDRFFAVRPEGSVSTLKIQRTERGDSAVYLCASSLDRGYGYTFGSGTRLTVV.

V gene TRBV5-1 combines with J gene TRBJ2-3, with D perhaps TRBD2 (6 bases). V lost 4 bases, J lost 0 bases, and 15 bases lay in between. This CDR3 contains 16 residues. Germline-derived CDR1 and CDR2 are SGHRS and YFSETQ. CDR3 sequence reads: CASSPLAGSSTDTQYF. The CDR3 bases are TGCGCCAGCAGCCCGCTTGCGGGGAGTAGCACAGATACGCAGTATTTT.

This chain links TRBV5-1 with TRBJ1-4; 9 nucleotides align to TRBD1. The J segment lost 0 bases and the V segment lost 4 bases, leaving 4 bases of the junction unmatched. The CDR3 consists of 16 residues. Germline loops: CDR1 SGHRS, CDR2 YFSETQ. CDR3 nucleotides: TGCGCCAGCAGCCCCGGACAGGGGACAACTAATGAAAAACTGTTTTTT. Translated, it gives CASSPGQGTTNEKLFF.

The chain couples TRBV30 to TRBJ2-7, with TRBD2 identical over 8 bases. Germline loops: CDR1 GTSNPN, CDR2 SVGIG (reference sequence). The CDR3 is 15 residues long. Trimming took 2 bases from V and 4 from J; bases not matched to a gene: 10. The CDR3 region is CAWSRQPGLEYEQYF. The CDR3 DNA is TGTGCCTGGAGTAGGCAACCGGGACTAGAATACGAGCAGTACTTC.

In nucleotides, the CDR3 is TGTGCCAGCATCCAAGGCCCCACGGGAAACTATGGCTACACCTTC. The encoded protein is CASIQGPTGNYGYTF. This chain connects TRBV6-5 to TRBJ1-2; D not resolved. V lost 7 bases, J lost 2 bases, and 17 bases lay in between. The CDR3 covers 15 residues. The germline CDR1 and CDR2 sequences are MNHEY and SVGAGI.

V and J are TRBV10-3 and TRBJ1-3, with TRBD1 identical over 7 bases. The V segment lost 3 bases and the J segment 0 bases; nucleotides outside the gene matches: 8. CDR1 ENHRY and CDR2 SYGVKD come from the germline V gene. The CDR3 covers 17 residues. CDR3 loop: CAISELDRPSSGNTIYF. In DNA, the CDR3 is TGTGCCATCAGTGAATTGGACAGGCCGTCCTCTGGAAACACCATATATTTT.

V and J are TRBV3-1 (or the pseudogene TRBV3-2) and TRBJ2-1, with TRBD2 identical over 13 bases. From germline, CDR1 is LGHDT and CDR2 YNNKEL (reference sequence). V dropped 4 bases and J dropped 3; count of bases not matched to a gene: 3. The CDR3 sequence is 16 residues long. The chain's CDR3 is CASSLLAGGIYNEQFF. The DNA of the CDR3 is TGTGCCAGCAGCCTACTAGCGGGGGGGATCTACAATGAGCAGTTCTTC.

The chain combines TRBV11-2 with TRBJ1-3, with a weak D call TRBD1 (6 bases). The CDR3 contains 16 residues. CDR1 is SGHAT and CDR2 is FQNNGV in the germline V gene. V was cut by 5 bases and J by 4 bases, with 18 bases left in between. The CDR3 sequence is CASSMQGQFTGNTIYF. The CDR3 DNA reads as TGTGCCAGCAGCATGCAAGGACAGTTTACCGGAAACACCATATATTTT.

The chain employs TRBV7-2 and TRBJ2-2; a possible D gene is TRBD2 (6 bases). Germline V gene lookup returns CDR1 SGHTA and CDR2 FQGNSA. V was cut by 5 bases and J by 0 bases, with 10 bases left in between. There are 15 residues in the CDR3. CDR3 sequence (DNA): TGTGCCAGCAGCCCTCGGAGGGCGAACACCGGGGAGCTGTTTTTT. The encoded protein is CASSPRRANTGELFF. Drawing the rest from reference TRBV7-2 and TRBJ2-2, the complete variable domain is GAGVSQSPSNKVTEKGKDVELRCDPISGHTALYWYRQSLGQGLEFLIYFQGNSAPDKSGLPSDRFSAERTGGSVSTLTIQRTQQEDSAVYLCASSPRRANTGELFFGEGSRLTVL.

The CDR3 bases are TGTGCCAGCAGCGCGGCGCGGGGGGGCGTGAACCATGAGCAGTTCTTC. It specifies CASSAARGGVNHEQFF. The V and J genes are TRBV9 and TRBJ2-1; the match to TRBD2 covers 9 bases. The V gene end was trimmed by 3 bases and the J gene end by 8 bases; junction bases not matched to a gene: 12. The CDR3 sequence is 16 residues long. CDR1 and CDR2 (germline): SGDLS, YYNGEE.

The rearrangement links TRBV27 to TRBJ2-7; 7 bases are shared with TRBD2. Trimming took 4 bases from V and 3 from J; bases not matched to a gene: 9. The CDR3 is made up of 15 amino acids. Germline lookup yields CDR1 MNHEY and CDR2 SMNVEV (reference sequence). The CDR3 sequence: CASSYTSVLYYEQYF. CDR3 in DNA: TGTGCCAGCAGTTACACTAGCGTTCTCTACTACGAGCAGTACTTC.

The chain links TRBV5-1 to TRBJ1-2, with D possibly being TRBD1 (5 bases). The CDR3 runs to 13 residues. Germline V lookup: CDR1 SGHRS, CDR2 YFSETQ. Trimming took 5 bases from V and 2 from J, leaving 10 bases between them. Here the CDR3 reads CASSEQVNYGYTF. The CDR3 DNA is TGCGCCAGCAGTGAACAGGTCAACTATGGCTACACCTTC.

The chain joins TRBV5-4 to TRBJ2-3, with TRBD2 matching over 11 bases. The CDR3 is made up of 15 amino acids. Germline V gene sequence: CDR1 SGHNT, CDR2 YYREEE (reference sequence). The trim removed 3 bases at V and 9 bases at J, leaving 9 bases unmatched. CDR3 nucleotide sequence: TGTGCCAGCAGCTCTATAGCGGGGGGGCCTAAGACGCAGTATTTT. Translation gives CASSSIAGGPKTQYF.

The chain employs TRBV7-9 and TRBJ1-4, with a possible D match to TRBD1 (5 bases). The CDR3 loop spans 15 amino acids. V lost 1 base, J lost 3 bases, and 9 bases lay in between. Germline V gene sequence: CDR1 SEHNR, CDR2 FQNEAQ (reference sequence). CDR3 bases: TGTGCCAGCAGCTTAGGGGACGCCCCTAATGAAAAACTGTTTTTT. This gives the protein CASSLGDAPNEKLFF. The variable domain in full, completed from reference TRBV7-9 and TRBJ1-4, reads DTGVSQNPRHKITKRGQNVTFRCDPISEHNRLYWYRQTLGQGPEFLTYFQNEAQLEKSRLLSDRFSAERPKGSFSTLEIQRTEQGDSAMYLCASSLGDAPNEKLFFGSGTQLSVL.

About this clone: Distinct nucleotide sequences in the sample also encode this CDR3. This rearrangement joins TRBV6-4 to TRBJ2-6; no clear D gene. This CDR3 has 15 residues. V gave up 0 bases and J gave up 1 base, with 4 bases separating them. Germline V gene sequence: CDR1 MRHNA, CDR2 SNTAGT. The CDR3 region has the DNA TGTGCCAGCAGTGACTCGACGTCTGGGGCCAACGTCCTGACTTTC. It specifies CASSDSTSGANVLTF.

The chain is built from TRBV11-1 and TRBJ1-3, with D hard to call. Deletions cut 5 bases from V and 0 bases from J, with 8 bases between. The length of the CDR3 is 14 residues. Germline V gene data show CDR1 as SGHAT and CDR2 as FQDESV (reference sequence). CDR3 nucleotide sequence: TGTGCCAGCAGCAACATACTCTCTGGAAACACCATATATTTT. Its protein product is CASSNILSGNTIYF.

V and J are TRBV28 and TRBJ1-4; D is unclear. CDR3 size: 13 residues. V lost 8 bases, J lost 4 bases, and 11 bases lay in between. The germline CDR1 and CDR2 sequences are MDHEN and SYDVKM. This CDR3 reads CASVSDLNEKLFF. DNA for the CDR3: TGTGCCAGCGTCTCCGATCTTAATGAAAAACTGTTTTTT.

The chain recombines TRBV29-1 with TRBJ1-3, with D unresolved. Germline CDR1 reads SQVTM; CDR2 reads ANQGSEA. This CDR3 region has 14 residues. V lost 4 bases, J lost 3 bases, and 13 bases lay in between. CDR3 DNA: TGCAGCGTTGCGAAAACACGGGGTGGAAACACCATATATTTT. This translates into CSVAKTRGGNTIYF.

This chain uses TRBV21-1 with TRBJ2-7; the table's D call, TRBD2, was not checked against the DNA. TRBV21-1 is labeled a pseudogene. The length of the CDR3 is 13 residues. CDR3 bases: TGTGCCTGGGGGCTAGCGGGTTACTACGAGCAGTACTTC. This encodes CAWGLAGYYEQYF.